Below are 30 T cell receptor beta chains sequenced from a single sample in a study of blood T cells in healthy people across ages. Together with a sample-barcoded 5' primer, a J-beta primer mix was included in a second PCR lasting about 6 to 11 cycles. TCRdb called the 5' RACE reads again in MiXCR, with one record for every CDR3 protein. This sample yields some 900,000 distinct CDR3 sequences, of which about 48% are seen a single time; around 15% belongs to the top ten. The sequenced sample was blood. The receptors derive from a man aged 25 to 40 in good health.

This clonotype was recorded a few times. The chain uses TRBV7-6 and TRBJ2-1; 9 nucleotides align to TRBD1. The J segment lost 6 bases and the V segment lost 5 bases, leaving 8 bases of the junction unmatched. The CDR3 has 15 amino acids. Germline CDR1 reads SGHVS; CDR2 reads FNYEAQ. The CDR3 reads CASSLEDRGSNEQFF. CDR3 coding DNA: TGTGCCAGCAGCCTAGAGGACAGGGGATCCAATGAGCAGTTCTTC.

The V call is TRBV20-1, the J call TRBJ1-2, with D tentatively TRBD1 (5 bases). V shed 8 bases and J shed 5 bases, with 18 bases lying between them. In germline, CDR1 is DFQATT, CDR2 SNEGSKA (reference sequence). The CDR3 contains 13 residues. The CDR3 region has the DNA TGCAGTCTCGGCGACAGTACCTCATATGGCTACACCTTC. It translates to CSLGDSTSYGYTF.

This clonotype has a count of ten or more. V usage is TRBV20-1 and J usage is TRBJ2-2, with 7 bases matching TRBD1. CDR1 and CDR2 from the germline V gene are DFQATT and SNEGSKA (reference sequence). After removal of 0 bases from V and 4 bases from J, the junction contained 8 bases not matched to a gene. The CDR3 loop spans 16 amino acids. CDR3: CSARDPTGTSTGELFF. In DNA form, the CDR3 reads TGCAGTGCTAGAGACCCGACAGGGACGAGCACCGGGGAGCTGTTTTTT.

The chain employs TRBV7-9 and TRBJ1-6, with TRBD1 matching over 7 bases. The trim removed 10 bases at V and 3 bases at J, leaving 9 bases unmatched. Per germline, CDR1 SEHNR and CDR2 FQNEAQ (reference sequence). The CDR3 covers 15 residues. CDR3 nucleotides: TGTGCCACCGCGAATCAGGGGGACTATAATTCACCCCTCCACTTT. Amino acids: CATANQGDYNSPLHF.

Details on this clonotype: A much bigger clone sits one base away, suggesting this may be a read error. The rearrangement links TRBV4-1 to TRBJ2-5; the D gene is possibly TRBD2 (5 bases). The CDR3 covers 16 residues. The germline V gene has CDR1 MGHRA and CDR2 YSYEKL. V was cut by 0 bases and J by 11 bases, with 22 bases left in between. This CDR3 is CASSQEIGRVGNEQYF. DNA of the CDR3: TGCGCCAGCAGCCAAGAAATTGGGCGGGTTGGGAATGAGCAGTACTTC.

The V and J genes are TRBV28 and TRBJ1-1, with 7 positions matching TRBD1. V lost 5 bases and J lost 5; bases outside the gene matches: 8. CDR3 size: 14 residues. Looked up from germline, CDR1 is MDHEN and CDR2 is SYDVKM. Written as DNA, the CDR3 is TGTGCCAGCAGTGGACAACAGGGGTTTACTGAAGCTTTCTTT. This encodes CASSGQQGFTEAFF. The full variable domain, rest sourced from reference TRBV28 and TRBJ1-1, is DVKVTQSSRYLVKRTGEKVFLECVQDMDHENMFWYRQDPGLGLRLIYFSYDVKMKEKGDIPEGYSVSREKKERFSLILESASTNQTSMYLCASSGQQGFTEAFFGQGTRLTVV.

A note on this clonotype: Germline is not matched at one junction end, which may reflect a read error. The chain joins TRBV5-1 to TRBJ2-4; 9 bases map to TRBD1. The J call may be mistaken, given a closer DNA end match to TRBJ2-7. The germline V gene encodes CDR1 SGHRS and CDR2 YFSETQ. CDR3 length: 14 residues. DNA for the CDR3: TGCGCCTGCAGCCCCCGGGACAGGGACTACGAGCAGTACTTC. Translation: CACSPRDRDYEQYF.

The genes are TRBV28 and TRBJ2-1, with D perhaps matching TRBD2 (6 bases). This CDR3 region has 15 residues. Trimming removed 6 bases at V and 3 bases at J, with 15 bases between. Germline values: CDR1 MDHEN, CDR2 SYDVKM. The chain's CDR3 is CASRRSGGIYNEQFF. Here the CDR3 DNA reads TGTGCCAGCAGGAGAAGTGGGGGGATCTACAATGAGCAGTTCTTC.

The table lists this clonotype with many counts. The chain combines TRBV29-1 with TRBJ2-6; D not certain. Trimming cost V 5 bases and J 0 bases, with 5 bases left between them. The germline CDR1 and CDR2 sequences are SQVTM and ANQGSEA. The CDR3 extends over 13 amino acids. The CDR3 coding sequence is TGCAGCGTTACGGGCTCTGGGGCCAACGTCCTGACTTTC. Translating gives CSVTGSGANVLTF. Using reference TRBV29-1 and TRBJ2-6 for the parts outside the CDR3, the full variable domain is SAVISQKPSRDICQRGTSLTIQCQVDSQVTMMFWYRQQPGQSLTLIATANQGSEATYESGFVIDKFPISRPNLTFSTLTVSNMSPEDSSIYLCSVTGSGANVLTFGAGSRLTVL.

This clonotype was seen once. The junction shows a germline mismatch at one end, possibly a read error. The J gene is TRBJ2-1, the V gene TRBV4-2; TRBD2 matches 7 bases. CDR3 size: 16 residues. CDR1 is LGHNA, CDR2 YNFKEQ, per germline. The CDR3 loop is CAGSQGTGGSYNEQFF. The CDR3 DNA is TGTGCCGGCAGCCAAGGCACGGGGGGCTCCTACAATGAGCAGTTCTTC.

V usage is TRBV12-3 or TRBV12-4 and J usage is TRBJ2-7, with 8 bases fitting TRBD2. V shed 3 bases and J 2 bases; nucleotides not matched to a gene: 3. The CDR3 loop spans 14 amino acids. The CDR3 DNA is TGTGCCAGCAGTTTCTACGGGAGGGCCTACGAGCAGTACTTC. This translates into CASSFYGRAYEQYF.

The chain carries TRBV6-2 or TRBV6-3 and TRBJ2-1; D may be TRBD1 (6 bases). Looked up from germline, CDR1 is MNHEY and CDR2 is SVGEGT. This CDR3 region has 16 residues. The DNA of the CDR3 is TGTACCACCACTTCGGGTAGTGTCAGGGGCTACAATGAGCAGTTCTTC. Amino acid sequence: CTTTSGSVRGYNEQFF.

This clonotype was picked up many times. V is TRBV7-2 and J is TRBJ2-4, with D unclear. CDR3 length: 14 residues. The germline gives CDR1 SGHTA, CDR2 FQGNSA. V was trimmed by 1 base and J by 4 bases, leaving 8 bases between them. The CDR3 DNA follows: TGTGCCAGCAGCTTAGACACAGCTAAAAACATTCAGTACTTC. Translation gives CASSLDTAKNIQYF.

As DNA, the CDR3 is TGTGCCAGCTTGAGCCCTATCCGGGACAGGGGGACCGGGGAGCTGTTTTTT. Protein product: CASLSPIRDRGTGELFF. This chain joins TRBV11-2 and TRBJ2-2; 11 bases are a match to TRBD1. J was trimmed by 5 bases and V by 8 bases; bases with no gene match: 13. CDR3 length: 17 amino acids. In germline, CDR1 is SGHAT, CDR2 FQNNGV. The full variable domain, rest sourced from reference TRBV11-2 and TRBJ2-2, is EAGVAQSPRYKIIEKRQSVAFWCNPISGHATLYWYQQILGQGPKLLIQFQNNGVVDDSQLPKDRFSAERLKGVDSTLKIQPAKLEDSAVYLCASLSPIRDRGTGELFFGEGSRLTVL.

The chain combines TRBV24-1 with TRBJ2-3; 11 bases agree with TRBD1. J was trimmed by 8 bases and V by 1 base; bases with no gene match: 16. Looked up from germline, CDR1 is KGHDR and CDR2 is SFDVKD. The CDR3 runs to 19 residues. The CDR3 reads CATSDLKRGRTGGKVTQYF. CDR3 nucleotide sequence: TGTGCCACCAGTGATTTAAAACGGGGCCGGACAGGGGGCAAGGTTACGCAGTATTTT.

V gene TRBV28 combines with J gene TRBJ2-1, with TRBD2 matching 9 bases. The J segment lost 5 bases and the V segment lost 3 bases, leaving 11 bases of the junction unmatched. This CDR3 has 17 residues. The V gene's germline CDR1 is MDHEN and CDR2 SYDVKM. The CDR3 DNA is TGTGCCAGCAGTTTGATATCTGGGAGCGGGGGGAACAATGAGCAGTTCTTC. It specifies CASSLISGSGGNNEQFF.

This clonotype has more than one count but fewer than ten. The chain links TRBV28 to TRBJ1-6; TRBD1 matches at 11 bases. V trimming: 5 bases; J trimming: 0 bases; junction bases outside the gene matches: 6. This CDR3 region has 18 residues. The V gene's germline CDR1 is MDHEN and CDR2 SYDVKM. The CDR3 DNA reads TGTGCCAGCAGTACCGGACAGGGGGCGAGCTCCTATAATTCACCCCTCCACTTT. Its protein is CASSTGQGASSYNSPLHF.

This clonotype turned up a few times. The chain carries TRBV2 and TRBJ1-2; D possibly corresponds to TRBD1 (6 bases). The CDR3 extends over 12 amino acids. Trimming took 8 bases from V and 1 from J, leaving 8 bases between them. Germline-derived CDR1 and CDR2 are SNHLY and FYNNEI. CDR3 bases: TGTGCCAGCGAGGGGGGTAACTATGGCTACACCTTC. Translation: CASEGGNYGYTF. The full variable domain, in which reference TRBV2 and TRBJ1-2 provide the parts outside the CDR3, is EPEVTQTPSHQVTQMGQEVILRCVPISNHLYFYWYRQILGQKVEFLVSFYNNEISEKSEIFDDQFSVERPDGSNFTLKIRSTKLEDSAMYFCASEGGNYGYTFGSGTRLTVV.

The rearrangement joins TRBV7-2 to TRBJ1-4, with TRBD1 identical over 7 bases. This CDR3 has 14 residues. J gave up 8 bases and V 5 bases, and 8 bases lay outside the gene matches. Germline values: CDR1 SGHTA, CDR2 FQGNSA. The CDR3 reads CASSPRRDSEKLFF. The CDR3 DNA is TGTGCCAGCAGCCCGCGAAGGGACAGCGAAAAACTGTTTTTT.

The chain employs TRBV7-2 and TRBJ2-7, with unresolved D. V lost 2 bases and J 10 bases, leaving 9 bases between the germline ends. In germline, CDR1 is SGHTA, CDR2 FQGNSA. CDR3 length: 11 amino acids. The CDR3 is CASSLREIQYF. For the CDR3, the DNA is TGTGCCAGCAGCTTAAGAGAGATCCAGTACTTC.

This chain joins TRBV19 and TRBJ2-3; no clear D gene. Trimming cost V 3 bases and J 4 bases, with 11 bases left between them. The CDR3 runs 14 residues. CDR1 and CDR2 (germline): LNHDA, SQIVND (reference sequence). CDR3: CASSMVAPPDTQYF. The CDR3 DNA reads TGTGCCAGTAGTATGGTGGCGCCCCCAGATACGCAGTATTTT.

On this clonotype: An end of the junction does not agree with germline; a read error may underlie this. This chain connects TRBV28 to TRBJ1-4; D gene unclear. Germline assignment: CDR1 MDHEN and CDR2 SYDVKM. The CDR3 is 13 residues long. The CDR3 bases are TGTACCAGCAGTGGCCAGCAAGACGAAAAACTGTTTTTT. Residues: CTSSGQQDEKLFF.

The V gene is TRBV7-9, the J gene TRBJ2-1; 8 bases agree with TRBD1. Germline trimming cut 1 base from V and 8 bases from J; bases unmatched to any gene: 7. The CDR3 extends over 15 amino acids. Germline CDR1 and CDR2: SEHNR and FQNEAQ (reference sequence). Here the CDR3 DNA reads TGTGCCAGCAGCTTAGAGGGCAGGGGGCTGGATGAGCAGTTCTTC. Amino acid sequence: CASSLEGRGLDEQFF.

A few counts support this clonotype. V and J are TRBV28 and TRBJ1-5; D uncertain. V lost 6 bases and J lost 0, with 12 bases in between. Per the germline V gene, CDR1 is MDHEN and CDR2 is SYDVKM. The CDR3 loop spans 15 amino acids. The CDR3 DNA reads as TGTGCCAGCAGGCCTCAAGACGTTAGCAATCAGCCCCAGCATTTT. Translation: CASRPQDVSNQPQHF.

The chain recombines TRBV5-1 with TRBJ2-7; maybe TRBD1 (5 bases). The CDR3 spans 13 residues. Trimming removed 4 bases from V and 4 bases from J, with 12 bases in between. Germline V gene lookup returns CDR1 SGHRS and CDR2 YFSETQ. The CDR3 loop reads CASSTGAGYEQYF. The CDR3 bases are TGCGCCAGCAGCACAGGCGCAGGGTACGAGCAGTACTTC.

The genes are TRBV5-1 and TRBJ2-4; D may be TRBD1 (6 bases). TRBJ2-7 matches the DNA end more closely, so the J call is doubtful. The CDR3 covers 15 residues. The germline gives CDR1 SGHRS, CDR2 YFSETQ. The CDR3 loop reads CASSPGTLGLSEQYF. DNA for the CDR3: TGCGCCAGCAGCCCGGGGACACTGGGTCTCTCCGAGCAGTACTTC.

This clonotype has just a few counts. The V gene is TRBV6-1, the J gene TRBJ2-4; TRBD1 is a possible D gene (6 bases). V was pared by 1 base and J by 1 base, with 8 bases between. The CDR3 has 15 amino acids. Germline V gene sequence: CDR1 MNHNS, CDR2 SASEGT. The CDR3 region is CASSEGQGAKNIQYF. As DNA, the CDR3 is TGTGCCAGCAGTGAAGGGCAGGGGGCCAAAAACATTCAGTACTTC.

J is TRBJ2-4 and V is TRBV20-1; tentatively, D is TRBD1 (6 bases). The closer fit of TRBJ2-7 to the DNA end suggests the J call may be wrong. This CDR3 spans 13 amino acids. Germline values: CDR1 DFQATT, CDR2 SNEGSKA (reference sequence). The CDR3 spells CSATAVGAVEQYF. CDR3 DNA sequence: TGCAGTGCTACAGCGGTGGGGGCGGTCGAGCAGTACTTC.

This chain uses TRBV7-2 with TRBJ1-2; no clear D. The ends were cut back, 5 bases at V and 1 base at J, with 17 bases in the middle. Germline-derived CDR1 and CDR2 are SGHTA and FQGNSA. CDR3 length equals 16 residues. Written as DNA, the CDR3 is TGTGCCAGCAGCCAAGACACCCTTAGAGATAACTATGGCTACACCTTC. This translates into CASSQDTLRDNYGYTF.

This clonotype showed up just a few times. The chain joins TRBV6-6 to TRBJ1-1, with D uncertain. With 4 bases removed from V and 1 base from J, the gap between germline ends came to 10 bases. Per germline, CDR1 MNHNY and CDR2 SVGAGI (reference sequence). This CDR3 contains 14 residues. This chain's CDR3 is CASSSSSSNTEAFF. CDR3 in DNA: TGTGCCAGCAGTTCAAGTTCCTCGAACACTGAAGCTTTCTTT.